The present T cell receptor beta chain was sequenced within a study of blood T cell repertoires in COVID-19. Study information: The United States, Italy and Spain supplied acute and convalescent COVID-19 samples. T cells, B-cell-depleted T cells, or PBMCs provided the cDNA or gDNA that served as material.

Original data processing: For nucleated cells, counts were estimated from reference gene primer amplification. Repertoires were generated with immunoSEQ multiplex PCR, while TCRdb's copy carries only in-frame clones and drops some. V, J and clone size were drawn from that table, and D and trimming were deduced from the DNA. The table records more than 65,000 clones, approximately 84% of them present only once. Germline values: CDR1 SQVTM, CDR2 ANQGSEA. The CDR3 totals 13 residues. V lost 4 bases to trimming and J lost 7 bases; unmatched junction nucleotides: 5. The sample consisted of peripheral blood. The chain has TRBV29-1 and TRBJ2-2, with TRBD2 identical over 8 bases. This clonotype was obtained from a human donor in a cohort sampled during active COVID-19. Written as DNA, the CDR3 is TGCAGCGTTGGGACTAGCCGGGGCGGGGAGCTGTTTTTT. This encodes CSVGTSRGGELFF.